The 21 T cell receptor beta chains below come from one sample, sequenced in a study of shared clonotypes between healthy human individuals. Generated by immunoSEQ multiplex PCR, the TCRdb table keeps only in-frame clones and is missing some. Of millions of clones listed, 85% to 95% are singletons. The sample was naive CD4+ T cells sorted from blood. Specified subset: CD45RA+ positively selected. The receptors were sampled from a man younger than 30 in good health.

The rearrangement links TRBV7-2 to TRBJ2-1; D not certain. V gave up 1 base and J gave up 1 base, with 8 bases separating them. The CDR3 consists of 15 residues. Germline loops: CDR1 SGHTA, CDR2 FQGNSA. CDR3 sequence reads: CASSLVSVSYNEQFF. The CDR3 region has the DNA TGTGCCAGCAGCTTAGTAAGCGTTTCCTACAATGAGCAGTTCTTC.

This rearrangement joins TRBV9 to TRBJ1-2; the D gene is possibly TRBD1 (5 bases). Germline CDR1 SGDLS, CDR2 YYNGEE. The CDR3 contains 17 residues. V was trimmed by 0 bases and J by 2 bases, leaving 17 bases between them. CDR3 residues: CASSVAGAIYSNYGYTF. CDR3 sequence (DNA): TGTGCCAGCAGCGTAGCTGGGGCGATTTATTCGAACTATGGCTACACCTTC.

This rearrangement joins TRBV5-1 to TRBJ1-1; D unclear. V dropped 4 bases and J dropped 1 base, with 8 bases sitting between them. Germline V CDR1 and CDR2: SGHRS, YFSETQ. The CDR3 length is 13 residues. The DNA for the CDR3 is TGCGCCAGCAGCGTGGAGGAGAACACTGAAGCTTTCTTT. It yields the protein CASSVEENTEAFF.

The CDR3 coding sequence is TGTGCCATCAGTGGACCACTCACAGATACGCAGTATTTT. Amino acids: CAISGPLTDTQYF. The chain has TRBV10-3 and TRBJ2-3; D is uncertain. Germline CDR1 ENHRY, CDR2 SYGVKD. V gave up 4 bases and J gave up 2 bases, with 7 bases separating them. This CDR3 spans 13 amino acids.

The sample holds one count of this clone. DNA for the CDR3: TGTGCCTGGGCCGGGACTGCGACCAATGAGCAGTTCTTC. This encodes CAWAGTATNEQFF. The chain combines TRBV30 with TRBJ2-1, with D perhaps matching TRBD2 (6 bases). Trimming stripped 5 bases from V and 6 bases from J, with 14 bases between. The length of the CDR3 is 13 residues. CDR1 is GTSNPN, CDR2 SVGIG, per germline (reference sequence).

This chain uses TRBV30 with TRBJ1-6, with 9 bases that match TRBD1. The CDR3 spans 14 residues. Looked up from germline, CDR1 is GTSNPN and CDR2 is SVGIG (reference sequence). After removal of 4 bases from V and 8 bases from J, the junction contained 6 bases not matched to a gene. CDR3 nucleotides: TGTGCCTGGATGACAGGGGGTTGGGATTCACCCCTCCACTTT. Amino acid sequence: CAWMTGGWDSPLHF.

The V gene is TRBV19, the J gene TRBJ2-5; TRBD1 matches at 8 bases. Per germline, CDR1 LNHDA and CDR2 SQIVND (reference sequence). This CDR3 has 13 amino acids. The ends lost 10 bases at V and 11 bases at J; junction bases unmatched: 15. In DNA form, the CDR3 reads TGTGCCACCTTGGGGCAGGGGGCCACTCAACAGTACTTC. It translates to CATLGQGATQQYF.

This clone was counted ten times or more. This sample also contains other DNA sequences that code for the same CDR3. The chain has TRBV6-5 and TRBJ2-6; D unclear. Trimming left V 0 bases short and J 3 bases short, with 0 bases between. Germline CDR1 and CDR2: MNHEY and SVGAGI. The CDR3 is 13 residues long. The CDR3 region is CASSYSGANVLTF. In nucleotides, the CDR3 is TGTGCCAGCAGTTACTCTGGGGCCAACGTCCTGACTTTC.

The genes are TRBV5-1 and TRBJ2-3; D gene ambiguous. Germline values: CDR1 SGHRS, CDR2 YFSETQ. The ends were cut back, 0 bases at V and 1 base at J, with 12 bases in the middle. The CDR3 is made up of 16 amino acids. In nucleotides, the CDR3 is TGCGCCAGCAGCTTGGTTACCCCTAGGGGCACAGATACGCAGTATTTT. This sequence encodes CASSLVTPRGTDTQYF.

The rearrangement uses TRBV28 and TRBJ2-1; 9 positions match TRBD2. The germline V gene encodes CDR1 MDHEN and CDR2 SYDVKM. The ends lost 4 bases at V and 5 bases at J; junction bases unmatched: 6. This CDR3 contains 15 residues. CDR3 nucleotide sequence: TGTGCCAGCAGTTCCCCACAGCGGGGGGACAATGAGCAGTTCTTC. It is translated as CASSSPQRGDNEQFF.

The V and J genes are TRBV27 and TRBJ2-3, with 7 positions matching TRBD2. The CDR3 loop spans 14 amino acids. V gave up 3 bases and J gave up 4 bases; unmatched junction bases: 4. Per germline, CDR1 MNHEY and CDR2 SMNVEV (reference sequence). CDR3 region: CASSLGSGADTQYF. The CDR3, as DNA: TGTGCCAGCAGTTTGGGGAGCGGGGCAGATACGCAGTATTTT.

Here the CDR3 DNA reads TGCGCCAGCAGCTTCCCGGGAGGTAGCGAGCAGTACTTC. The encoded protein is CASSFPGGSEQYF. The chain carries TRBV5-1 and TRBJ2-7, with TRBD2 matching over 7 bases. V lost 2 bases to trimming and J lost 6 bases; unmatched junction nucleotides: 5. The CDR3 sequence is 13 residues long. In germline, CDR1 is SGHRS, CDR2 YFSETQ.

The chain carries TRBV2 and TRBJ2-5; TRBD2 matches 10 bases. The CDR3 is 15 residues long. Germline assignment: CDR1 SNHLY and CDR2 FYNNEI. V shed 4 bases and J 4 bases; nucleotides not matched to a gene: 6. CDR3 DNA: TGTGCCAGCAGTGTCACTAGCGGGATGGGAGAGACCCAGTACTTC. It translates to CASSVTSGMGETQYF.

CDR3: CASTNKGWVQFF. The CDR3 DNA is TGTGCCAGCACCAACAAGGGGTGGGTGCAGTTCTTC. The J gene is TRBJ2-1, the V gene TRBV6-6; TRBD1 might be the D (5 bases). This CDR3 is 12 amino acids long. Germline V lookup: CDR1 MNHNY, CDR2 SVGAGI (reference sequence). V lost 7 bases and J 12 bases, leaving 16 bases between the germline ends.

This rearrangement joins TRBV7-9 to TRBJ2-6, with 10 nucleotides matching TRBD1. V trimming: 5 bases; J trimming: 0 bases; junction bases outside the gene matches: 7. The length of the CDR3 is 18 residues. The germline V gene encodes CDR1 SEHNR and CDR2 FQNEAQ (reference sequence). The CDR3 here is CASSHRDRGSSGANVLTF. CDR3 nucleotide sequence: TGTGCCAGCAGCCATAGGGACAGGGGTAGCTCTGGGGCCAACGTCCTGACTTTC. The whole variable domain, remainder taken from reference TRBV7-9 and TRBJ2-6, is DTGVSQNPRHKITKRGQNVTFRCDPISEHNRLYWYRQTLGQGPEFLTYFQNEAQLEKSRLLSDRFSAERPKGSFSTLEIQRTEQGDSAMYLCASSHRDRGSSGANVLTFGAGSRLTVL.

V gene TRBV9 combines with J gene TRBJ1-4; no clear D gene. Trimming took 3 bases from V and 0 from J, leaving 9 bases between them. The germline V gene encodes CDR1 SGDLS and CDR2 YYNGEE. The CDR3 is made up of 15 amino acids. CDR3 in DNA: TGTGCCAGCAGCGCCCAAGTTGCAACTAATGAAAAACTGTTTTTT. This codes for CASSAQVATNEKLFF.

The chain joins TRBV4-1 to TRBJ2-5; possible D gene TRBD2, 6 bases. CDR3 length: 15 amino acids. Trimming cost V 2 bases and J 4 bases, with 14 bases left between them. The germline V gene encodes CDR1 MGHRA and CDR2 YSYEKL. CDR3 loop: CASSQWGEWIETQYF. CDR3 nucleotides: TGCGCCAGCAGCCAATGGGGGGAATGGATAGAGACCCAGTACTTC.

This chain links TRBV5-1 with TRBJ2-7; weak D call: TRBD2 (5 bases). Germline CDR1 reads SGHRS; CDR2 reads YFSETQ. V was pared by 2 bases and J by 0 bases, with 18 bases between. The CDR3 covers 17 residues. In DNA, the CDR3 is TGCGCCAGCAGCTTTGCGGCTGGGAAGCGGCACTCCTACGAGCAGTACTTC. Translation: CASSFAAGKRHSYEQYF.

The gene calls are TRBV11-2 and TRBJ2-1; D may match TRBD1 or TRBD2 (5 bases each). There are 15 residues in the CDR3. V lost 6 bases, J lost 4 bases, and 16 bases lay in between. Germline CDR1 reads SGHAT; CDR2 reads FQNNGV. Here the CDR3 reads CASRGTGTEYNEQFF. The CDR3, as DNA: TGTGCCAGCAGGGGGACCGGGACCGAATACAATGAGCAGTTCTTC. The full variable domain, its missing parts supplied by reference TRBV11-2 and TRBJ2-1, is EAGVAQSPRYKIIEKRQSVAFWCNPISGHATLYWYQQILGQGPKLLIQFQNNGVVDDSQLPKDRFSAERLKGVDSTLKIQPAKLEDSAVYLCASRGTGTEYNEQFFGPGTRLTVL.

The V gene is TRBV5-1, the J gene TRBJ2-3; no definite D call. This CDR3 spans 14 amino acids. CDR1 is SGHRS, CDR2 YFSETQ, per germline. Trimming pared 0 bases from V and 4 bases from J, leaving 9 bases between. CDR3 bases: TGCGCCAGCAGCTTGGCCTCGGACGCAGATACGCAGTATTTT. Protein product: CASSLASDADTQYF.

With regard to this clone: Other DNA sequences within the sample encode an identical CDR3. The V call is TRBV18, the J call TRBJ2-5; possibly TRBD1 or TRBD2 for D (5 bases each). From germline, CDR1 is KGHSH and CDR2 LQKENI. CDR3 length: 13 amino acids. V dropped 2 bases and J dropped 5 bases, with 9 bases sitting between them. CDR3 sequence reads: CASSPGGRETQYF. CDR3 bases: TGTGCCAGCTCACCAGGGGGTCGGGAGACCCAGTACTTC. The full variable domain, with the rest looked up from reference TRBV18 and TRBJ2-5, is NAGVMQNPRHLVRRRGQEARLRCSPMKGHSHVYWYRQLPEEGLKFMVYLQKENIIDESGMPKERFSAEFPKEGPSILRIQQVVRGDSAAYFCASSPGGRETQYFGPGTRLLVL.